This T cell receptor (beta chain) was recovered during a study of cytomegalovirus exposure and HLA in healthy donors. 60 Vbeta and 13 Jbeta primers were used in PCR. Data came from immunoSEQ multiplex PCR; TCRdb stores just in-frame clones and leaves some out. The repertoire consists of about 120,000 clones, with over 50% occurring once and the leading ten covering around 8.8%. Study-wide findings and caveats: Sequences of the TCR beta chain were said to predict the HLA-A and HLA-B alleles of most subjects accurately. Cytomegalovirus status was reportedly diagnosed by the classifier with high sensitivity and specificity.

Concerning this clone itself: What it recognizes is unknown.

Donors in the study were healthy people who gave bone marrow. The TCR originated in a woman in her 40s in good health and CMV-seropositive. The sequenced sample was PBMCs.

CDR3 loop: CASSLVAGEGPRNIQYF. CDR3 bases: TGTGCCAGCAGCTTGGTAGCGGGAGAGGGGCCCCGGAACATTCAGTACTTC. The chain employs TRBV5-6 and TRBJ2-4, with 9 bases matching TRBD2. V shed 0 bases, J shed 7 bases, and the junction held 11 bases outside the gene matches. Germline CDR1 reads SGHDT; CDR2 reads YYEEEE. The CDR3 is 17 residues long.